These 32 T cell receptor beta chains were all obtained from the same sample, sequenced in a study of shared clonotypes between healthy human individuals (dated by TCRdb to 2019 to 2021). Library construction relied on the immunoSEQ multiplex PCR assay. This immuneACCESS table, as held by TCRdb, lists in-frame sequences with V and J called but not all clones. Of the missing ones, under half trace to an unresolved V gene in checked studies; the others have no known cause. This sample has more than 900,000 clones in its table, and 70% to 80% of those were observed once. Clones ranked in the top ten supply roughly 0.55% of the sample. Material: memory CD4+ T cells from PBMCs. Interpreted using the paper, the cell subset or site label stands for: CD45RA-negative fraction. The receptors here all came from a man aged 18 to 30 in good health. Some clones in this sample may be carry-over from other donors' samples.

This clone has a handful of counts. The chain combines TRBV6-5 with TRBJ1-5; a possible D gene is TRBD1 (6 bases). There are 15 residues in the CDR3. Trimming cost V 6 bases and J 6 bases, with 18 bases left between them. In germline, CDR1 is MNHEY, CDR2 SVGAGI. The CDR3 protein is CASSPKWGAAQPQHF. In DNA form, the CDR3 reads TGTGCCAGCAGCCCGAAGTGGGGGGCCGCTCAGCCCCAGCATTTT.

This chain uses TRBV28 with TRBJ1-2, with D perhaps matching TRBD1 (5 bases). The ends were cut back, 8 bases at V and 5 bases at J, with 18 bases in the middle. Looked up from germline, CDR1 is MDHEN and CDR2 is SYDVKM. The CDR3 totals 14 residues. In DNA form, the CDR3 reads TGTGCCAGCCATGGTGGGGGATTAGTATATGGCTACACCTTC. Protein sequence: CASHGGGLVYGYTF.

The chain links TRBV6-5 to TRBJ1-1, with TRBD1 as a possible D gene (5 bases). CDR3 length equals 15 residues. The germline V gene has CDR1 MNHEY and CDR2 SVGAGI. V gave up 5 bases and J gave up 4 bases, with 17 bases separating them. DNA for the CDR3: TGTGCCAGCAGTGCAACGGTTCGGGGGGGCACTGAAGCTTTCTTT. Amino acid sequence: CASSATVRGGTEAFF.

This clone was seen a handful of times. The same CDR3 arises from other DNA sequences in this sample as well. The chain has TRBV4-1 and TRBJ2-7, with 7 bases aligning to TRBD1. This CDR3 has 14 residues. The germline gives CDR1 MGHRA, CDR2 YSYEKL. Trimming took 1 base from V and 2 from J; bases not matched to a gene: 2. CDR3 nucleotides: TGCGCCAGCAGCCAAGGACAGGGAGCCTACGAGCAGTACTTC. Its protein product is CASSQGQGAYEQYF.

The rearrangement joins TRBV5-4 to TRBJ1-2; D gene uncertain. The CDR3 contains 15 residues. Germline lookup yields CDR1 SGHNT and CDR2 YYREEE (reference sequence). Trimming took 4 bases from V and 3 from J, leaving 16 bases between them. The CDR3 loop reads CASSLSLSGDYGYTF. In nucleotides, the CDR3 is TGTGCCAGCAGCCTATCACTCTCCGGGGACTATGGCTACACCTTC.

A note on this clone: Other DNA sequences in this specimen translate into the identical CDR3. V gene TRBV5-1 combines with J gene TRBJ2-2; D uncertain. This CDR3 has 14 amino acids. Trimming took 0 bases from V and 3 from J, leaving 6 bases between them. Germline CDR1 SGHRS, CDR2 YFSETQ. Written as DNA, the CDR3 is TGCGCCAGCAGCTTGGGGACGTACACCGGGGAGCTGTTTTTT. It translates to CASSLGTYTGELFF.

V is TRBV9 and J is TRBJ2-2, with 12 bases aligning to TRBD2. The V gene end was trimmed by 4 bases and the J gene end by 7 bases; junction bases not matched to a gene: 8. This CDR3 comprises 16 residues. The germline V gene has CDR1 SGDLS and CDR2 YYNGEE. The CDR3 coding sequence is TGTGCCAGCAGCCCCCGACTAGCGGGGGCGGGCGGGGAGCTGTTTTTT. Protein product: CASSPRLAGAGGELFF.

This rearrangement joins TRBV5-5 to TRBJ2-7, with D unclear. Germline V gene data show CDR1 as SGHKS and CDR2 as YYEKEE (reference sequence). The CDR3 has 13 amino acids. V gave up 5 bases and J gave up 1 base, with 10 bases separating them. The CDR3 reads CASSRPPSYEQYF. For the CDR3, the DNA is TGTGCCAGCAGTAGACCACCATCCTACGAGCAGTACTTC.

V and J are TRBV27 and TRBJ1-2; TRBD1 matches 9 bases. This CDR3 spans 14 amino acids. Germline V gives CDR1 MNHEY, CDR2 SMNVEV (reference sequence). The V and J ends lost 6 bases and 6 bases, in that order; junction bases with no gene match: 8. The CDR3 loop is CASSKSRDRDGYTF. DNA of the CDR3: TGTGCCAGCAGCAAGTCCCGGGACAGGGATGGCTACACCTTC.

This rearrangement joins TRBV5-5 to TRBJ1-2; 8 nucleotides agree with TRBD1. The CDR3 has 12 residues. J lost 8 bases, V lost 4 bases, and 4 bases had no gene match. Per the germline V gene, CDR1 is SGHKS and CDR2 is YYEKEE (reference sequence). CDR3 region: CASSGDRRGYTF. Here the CDR3 DNA reads TGTGCCAGCAGCGGGGACAGGCGGGGCTACACCTTC.

This clone has just a few counts. The V call is TRBV6-6, the J call TRBJ1-1; 11 nucleotides match TRBD1. The CDR3 is 16 amino acids. After removal of 4 bases from V and 4 bases from J, the junction contained 8 bases not matched to a gene. In germline, CDR1 is MNHNY, CDR2 SVGAGI (reference sequence). CDR3 region: CASSLDRGRMGTEAFF. As DNA, the CDR3 is TGTGCCAGCAGTTTGGACAGGGGGCGGATGGGCACTGAAGCTTTCTTT.

Only one count was recorded for this clone. The CDR3 protein is CASSLVWETSGRRDTQYF. DNA for the CDR3: TGTGCCAGCAGCTTAGTGTGGGAGACTAGCGGGAGGCGTGATACGCAGTATTTT. The genes are TRBV7-9 and TRBJ2-3; TRBD2 matches 13 bases. J lost 6 bases, V lost 1 base, and 10 bases had no gene match. This CDR3 is built from 18 residues. Germline V CDR1 and CDR2: SEHNR, FQNEAQ (reference sequence).

The rearrangement links TRBV19 to TRBJ1-5, with 9 positions matching TRBD1. V lost 6 bases and J lost 1; bases outside the gene matches: 10. CDR1 is LNHDA and CDR2 is SQIVND in the germline V gene (reference sequence). This CDR3 comprises 17 residues. CDR3 nucleotides: TGTGCCAGTAGCAAGGACAGGGGTCTACTGAGCAATCAGCCCCAGCATTTT. It is translated as CASSKDRGLLSNQPQHF.

This clone showed up just a few times. CDR3 amino acids: CASSKDPPRPHNEQFF. Here the CDR3 DNA reads TGTGCCAGCAGCAAAGATCCCCCCCGCCCCCACAATGAGCAGTTCTTC. This chain links TRBV7-6 with TRBJ2-1, with D unresolved. Trimming stripped 5 bases from V and 5 bases from J, with 19 bases between. The CDR3 consists of 16 residues. From germline, CDR1 is SGHVS and CDR2 FNYEAQ.

The sample holds one count of this clone. This chain connects TRBV5-4 to TRBJ2-7; a weak D match, TRBD1 (6 bases). The CDR3 length is 14 residues. The germline V gene has CDR1 SGHNT and CDR2 YYREEE (reference sequence). V shed 4 bases and J shed 1 base, with 12 bases lying between them. The CDR3 nucleotides read TGTGCCAGCAGCCCCGCAGGGGCTTCCTACGAGCAGTACTTC. The encoded protein is CASSPAGASYEQYF.

The genes are TRBV2 and TRBJ2-4; 10 bases are shared with TRBD1. Germline-derived CDR1 and CDR2 are SNHLY and FYNNEI. This CDR3 has 17 residues. Germline trimming cut 4 bases from V and 3 bases from J; bases unmatched to any gene: 9. The CDR3 is CASSVETGGFGKNIQYF. CDR3 nucleotide sequence: TGTGCCAGCAGTGTGGAGACAGGGGGCTTCGGCAAAAACATTCAGTACTTC.

The genes are TRBV25-1 and TRBJ1-1; unclear D gene. The V end was cut by 3 bases, the J end by 0 bases, with 11 bases between. Germline CDR1 and CDR2: MGHDK and SYGVNS. The length of the CDR3 is 15 residues. The CDR3 spells CASSDPAQMNTEAFF. DNA of the CDR3: TGTGCCAGCAGTGACCCCGCACAGATGAACACTGAAGCTTTCTTT. Filled out from reference TRBV25-1 and TRBJ1-1, the complete variable domain reads EADIYQTPRYLVIGTGKKITLECSQTMGHDKMYWYQQDPGMELHLIHYSYGVNSTEKGDLSSESTVSRIRTEHFPLTLESARPSHTSQYLCASSDPAQMNTEAFFGQGTRLTVV.

The chain carries TRBV7-9 and TRBJ2-3, with D possibly matching TRBD2 (5 bases). Germline V gene data show CDR1 as SEHNR and CDR2 as FQNEAQ (reference sequence). The V and J ends lost 1 base and 3 bases respectively, with 11 bases between them. CDR3 length: 15 residues. In DNA form, the CDR3 reads TGTGCCAGCAGCTTAGAACTAGTAGTTACAGATACGCAGTATTTT. Protein product: CASSLELVVTDTQYF.

The J gene is TRBJ1-1, the V gene TRBV6-6; maybe TRBD1 (6 bases). From germline, CDR1 is MNHNY and CDR2 SVGAGI (reference sequence). The CDR3 runs 14 residues. With 4 bases removed from V and 1 base from J, the gap between germline ends came to 10 bases. The CDR3 reads CASSSRQANTEAFF. Here the CDR3 DNA reads TGTGCCAGCAGTTCCCGACAGGCGAACACTGAAGCTTTCTTT.

Concerning this clone itself: The same CDR3 can be traced to other DNA sequences in this sample. The V gene is TRBV4-1, the J gene TRBJ2-4; 12 bases are a match to TRBD2. CDR1 is MGHRA and CDR2 is YSYEKL in the germline V gene. J gave up 1 base and V 3 bases, and 4 bases lay outside the gene matches. CDR3 length equals 17 residues. The CDR3 DNA sequence: TGCGCCAGCAGCCACCCTAGCGGGAGGGGGGCCAAAAACATTCAGTACTTC. Its translation: CASSHPSGRGAKNIQYF.

CDR3 sequence reads: CASSHGLLGDEQYF. DNA of the CDR3: TGCGCCAGCAGCCACGGTCTCCTGGGAGACGAGCAGTACTTC. The V call is TRBV5-1, the J call TRBJ2-7; tentative D call: TRBD2 (5 bases). The CDR3 totals 14 residues. Trimming removed 4 bases from V and 5 bases from J, with 16 bases in between. CDR1 is SGHRS, CDR2 YFSETQ, per germline.

The chain combines TRBV6-6 with TRBJ2-5, with D hard to call. V dropped 2 bases and J dropped 1 base, with 5 bases sitting between them. Looked up from germline, CDR1 is MNHNY and CDR2 is SVGAGI (reference sequence). The CDR3 totals 13 residues. The CDR3 here is CASSYPSQETQYF. CDR3 DNA: TGTGCCAGCAGTTACCCCTCCCAAGAGACCCAGTACTTC.

The V call is TRBV27, the J call TRBJ2-2; D is uncertain. Germline values: CDR1 MNHEY, CDR2 SMNVEV (reference sequence). V was pared by 3 bases and J by 0 bases, with 5 bases between. The CDR3 runs 14 residues. The CDR3 coding sequence is TGTGCCAGCAGTTTCCTGTCGAACACCGGGGAGCTGTTTTTT. Its translation: CASSFLSNTGELFF.

This chain uses TRBV11-3 with TRBJ2-1, with a possible D match to TRBD2 (6 bases). This CDR3 contains 19 residues. The V gene's germline CDR1 is SGHNT and CDR2 YENEEA. The V end lost 3 bases, the J end lost 2 bases, and 23 bases lay between the germline ends. The CDR3 is CASSFPKIAVPPAYNEQFF. DNA of the CDR3: TGTGCCAGCAGCTTCCCAAAGATAGCGGTCCCTCCCGCCTACAATGAGCAGTTCTTC.

The rearrangement uses TRBV9 and TRBJ2-2, with D possibly being TRBD2 (5 bases). The CDR3 runs to 15 residues. V was clipped by 4 bases and J by 5 bases, with 15 bases between them. Per the germline V gene, CDR1 is SGDLS and CDR2 is YYNGEE. The CDR3 loop is CASSPRISVTGELFF. The CDR3, as DNA: TGTGCCAGCAGCCCACGGATTAGCGTGACCGGGGAGCTGTTTTTT.

The DNA of the CDR3 is TGTGCCAGCAGCTTTGGGACGGTGGGGGATGGCTACACCTTC. This codes for CASSFGTVGDGYTF. The chain uses TRBV7-9 and TRBJ1-2, with D possibly matching TRBD1 (5 bases). CDR1 is SEHNR, CDR2 FQNEAQ, per germline (reference sequence). The V end was cut by 3 bases, the J end by 6 bases, with 14 bases between. The CDR3 is made up of 14 amino acids.

The chain employs TRBV7-9 and TRBJ1-1; D is perhaps TRBD1 (5 bases). The germline V and J ends were trimmed by 5 bases and 1 base, with 14 bases remaining between them. The CDR3 length is 15 residues. Per the germline V gene, CDR1 is SEHNR and CDR2 is FQNEAQ (reference sequence). CDR3 DNA sequence: TGTGCCAGCAGCCAGTCTTTGGGGGAGAACACTGAAGCTTTCTTT. Its translation: CASSQSLGENTEAFF.

To note about this clone: Germline and junction disagree at one end, which may indicate a read error. The chain recombines TRBV27 with TRBJ1-2; TRBD1 aligns across 9 bases. Germline CDR1 is MNHEY and CDR2 is SMNVEV (reference sequence). This CDR3 spans 14 amino acids. This CDR3 is CASSPRGQGYDYTF. DNA for the CDR3: TGTGCCAGCAGTCCGCGTGGACAGGGGTATGACTACACCTTC.

The chain joins TRBV5-6 to TRBJ2-1; the D gene is possibly TRBD1 (6 bases). V gave up 5 bases and J gave up 7 bases, with 22 bases separating them. The CDR3 is 16 amino acids. The germline CDR1 and CDR2 sequences are SGHDT and YYEEEE. CDR3 region: CASRTEGDSYVNEQFF. The CDR3 DNA reads TGTGCCAGCAGGACTGAGGGGGATAGTTATGTGAATGAGCAGTTCTTC.

The gene calls are TRBV7-8 and TRBJ1-5, with unresolved D. V was trimmed by 4 bases and J by 0 bases, leaving 10 bases between them. This CDR3 has 15 residues. Germline assignment: CDR1 SGHVS and CDR2 FQNEAQ. Here the CDR3 reads CASSSGRSSNQPQHF. The CDR3 DNA reads TGTGCCAGCAGCTCAGGACGAAGTAGCAATCAGCCCCAGCATTTT.

CDR3 protein: CASSPLAVYEQYF. Written as DNA, the CDR3 is TGTGCCAGCAGCCCACTAGCGGTCTACGAGCAGTACTTC. The V and J genes are TRBV7-3 and TRBJ2-5, with 8 bases that match TRBD2. The J call may be faulty, since TRBJ2-7 better matches the DNA end. The CDR3 totals 13 residues. Germline lookup yields CDR1 SGHTA and CDR2 FQGTGA.

The V and J genes are TRBV6-5 and TRBJ1-1, with D perhaps matching TRBD1 (5 bases). CDR3 length: 13 amino acids. V lost 6 bases, J lost 5 bases, and 13 bases lay in between. Germline assignment: CDR1 MNHEY and CDR2 SVGAGI. In nucleotides, the CDR3 is TGTGCCAGCAGCTACAATGGGGGGACTGAAGCTTTCTTT. As protein: CASSYNGGTEAFF.